The 12 T cell receptor beta chains in this list originate from one sample, sequenced in a study of CD8+ T cells in alopecia areata. Stated treatment: oral pan-JAK inhibitor, 5-10 mg twice daily. Extracted from the samples, RNA was reverse transcribed into cDNA to serve as the sequencing template. TCRdb's table, derived via immunoSEQ multiplex PCR, lists solely in-frame clones and lacks some. The sample holds around 200,000 clones, about 60% seen once. The sample in question was CD8+ T cells sorted from blood, obtained at week 24, from a patient treated with tofacitinib. The receptor set was obtained from a human donor with alopecia areata.

This chain joins TRBV30 and TRBJ1-6; 9 bases are a match to TRBD1. Germline V CDR1 and CDR2: GTSNPN, SVGIG (reference sequence). There are 14 residues in the CDR3. V shed 0 bases and J 10 bases; nucleotides not matched to a gene: 4. In DNA, the CDR3 is TGTGCCTGGAGTGTAGACAGGGGGGCATCACCCCTCCACTTT. This gives the protein CAWSVDRGASPLHF. The whole variable domain, filled in from reference TRBV30 and TRBJ1-6, reads SQTIHQWPATLVQPVGSPLSLECTVEGTSNPNLYWYRQAAGRGLQLLFYSVGIGQISSEVPQNLSASRPQDRQFILSSKKLLLSDSGFYLCAWSVDRGASPLHFGNGTRLTVT.

The chain has TRBV2 and TRBJ1-2; tentatively, D is TRBD1 (6 bases). This CDR3 has 13 amino acids. Looked up from germline, CDR1 is SNHLY and CDR2 is FYNNEI. The V gene lost 4 bases and the J gene lost 3 bases, with 9 bases spanning the gap. The CDR3: CASSGRTDYGYTF. CDR3 sequence (DNA): TGTGCCAGCAGTGGACGGACAGACTATGGCTACACCTTC.

This clone has more than one count but fewer than ten. J is TRBJ1-2 and V is TRBV29-1; D unresolved. Germline V CDR1 and CDR2: SQVTM, ANQGSEA. CDR3 length: 17 amino acids. The V and J ends lost 6 bases and 7 bases respectively, with 30 bases between them. CDR3 bases: TGCAGCGTCCACGACGAGGACCATGACTACCCCACTCGTGGCTACACCTTC. Translated: CSVHDEDHDYPTRGYTF.

This chain links TRBV29-1 with TRBJ2-7; D may be TRBD1 (6 bases). Per the germline V gene, CDR1 is SQVTM and CDR2 is ANQGSEA. V was pared by 4 bases and J by 2 bases, with 21 bases between. CDR3 length equals 16 residues. The CDR3 here is CSVGGLQGNITYEQYF. CDR3 DNA: TGCAGCGTTGGGGGGTTACAGGGTAATATCACCTACGAGCAGTACTTC.

The chain links TRBV10-1 to TRBJ2-5; D unresolved. Trimming shortened V by 6 bases and J by 3 bases, and 5 bases separated the two germline ends. Germline V lookup: CDR1 WNHNN, CDR2 SYGVQD (reference sequence). The CDR3 is 11 residues long. Here the CDR3 reads CASREKETQYF. DNA of the CDR3: TGCGCCAGCAGGGAGAAAGAGACCCAGTACTTC.

This chain joins TRBV18 and TRBJ1-1, with unresolved D. V dropped 2 bases and J dropped 6 bases, with 10 bases sitting between them. The CDR3 totals 13 residues. CDR1 is KGHSH, CDR2 LQKENI, per germline. CDR3 DNA sequence: TGTGCCAGCTCACCATGGGGTGGGGCTGAAGCTTTCTTT. This translates into CASSPWGGAEAFF.

The chain uses TRBV6-5 and TRBJ1-2; 7 nucleotides match TRBD1. The V and J ends lost 5 bases and 2 bases, in that order; junction bases with no gene match: 8. The CDR3 has 15 residues. In germline, CDR1 is MNHEY, CDR2 SVGAGI. CDR3 sequence (DNA): TGTGCCAGCAGTCCCGGGGGCAGGGGGAACTATGGCTACACCTTC. This codes for CASSPGGRGNYGYTF.

The chain recombines TRBV14 with TRBJ2-4; maybe TRBD2 (6 bases). In germline, CDR1 is SGHDN, CDR2 FVKESK. The V end lost 5 bases, the J end lost 8 bases, and 7 bases lay between the germline ends. This CDR3 spans 11 amino acids. CDR3 DNA sequence: TGTGCCAGCAGCTCGGGGGACATTCAGTACTTC. It is translated as CASSSGDIQYF.

This chain uses TRBV6-5 with TRBJ2-3; 7 nucleotides agree with TRBD1. J lost 2 bases, V lost 0 bases, and 2 bases had no gene match. CDR1 is MNHEY and CDR2 is SVGAGI in the germline V gene. The CDR3 consists of 15 residues. CDR3 nucleotide sequence: TGTGCCAGCAGTTACTCCGGGACAGACACAGATACGCAGTATTTT. This gives the protein CASSYSGTDTDTQYF.

The chain recombines TRBV29-1 with TRBJ1-2, with TRBD1 identical over 8 bases. V was clipped by 4 bases and J by 3 bases; unmatched bases: 4. The CDR3 runs 13 residues. Germline V gene data show CDR1 as SQVTM and CDR2 as ANQGSEA. Written as DNA, the CDR3 is TGCAGCGTTGTACAGGGGGGGGACTATGGCTACACCTTC. Its translation is CSVVQGGDYGYTF.

This chain joins TRBV6-5 and TRBJ1-6; D call uncertain. V was cut by 2 bases and J by 5 bases, with 7 bases left in between. This CDR3 has 14 amino acids. Germline lookup yields CDR1 MNHEY and CDR2 SVGAGI. The CDR3 region is CASSYRTDNSPLHF. In nucleotides, the CDR3 is TGTGCCAGCAGTTACCGAACGGATAATTCACCCCTCCACTTT.

V is TRBV13 and J is TRBJ1-4; D unresolved. Trimming shortened V by 5 bases and J by 8 bases, and 18 bases separated the two germline ends. The CDR3 loop spans 15 amino acids. Germline CDR1 reads PRHDT; CDR2 reads FYEKMQ (reference sequence). CDR3 region: CASSPVGTMEEKLFF. In DNA form, the CDR3 reads TGTGCCAGCAGCCCCGTGGGCACCATGGAGGAAAAACTGTTTTTT.